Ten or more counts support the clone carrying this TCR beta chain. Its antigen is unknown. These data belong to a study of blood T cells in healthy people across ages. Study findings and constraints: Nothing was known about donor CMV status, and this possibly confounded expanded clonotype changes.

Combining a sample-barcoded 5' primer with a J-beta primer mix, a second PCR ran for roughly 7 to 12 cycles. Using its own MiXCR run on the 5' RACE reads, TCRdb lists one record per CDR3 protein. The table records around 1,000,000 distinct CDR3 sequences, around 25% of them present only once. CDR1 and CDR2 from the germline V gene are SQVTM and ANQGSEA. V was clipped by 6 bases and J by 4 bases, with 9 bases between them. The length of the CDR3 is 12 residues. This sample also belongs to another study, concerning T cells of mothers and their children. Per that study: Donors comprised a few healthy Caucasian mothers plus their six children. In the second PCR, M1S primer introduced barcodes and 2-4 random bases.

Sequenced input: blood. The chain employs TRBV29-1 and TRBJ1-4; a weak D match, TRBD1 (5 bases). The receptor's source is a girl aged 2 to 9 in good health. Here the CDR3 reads CSVGGYNEKLFF. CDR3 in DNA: TGCAGCGTCGGGGGATATAATGAAAAACTGTTTTTT.